This TCR beta chain was sequenced during a study of T-cell reconstitution after alpha-beta-depleted transplantation in children. Preparation of the TCRbeta library was carried out with unique molecular identifiers. TCRdb reprocessed the PCR reads via MiXCR and lists one record per CDR3 protein. Of roughly 670,000 distinct CDR3 sequences in the sample, 10% to 15% were seen once. Whole-study findings and limits: Newly produced T cells mostly provided counts and TCRbeta diversity after one year, as hyperexpanded clones declined. High day-60 TCRbeta diversity in some patients came from surviving recipient T cells and thymic progenitors. There were reportedly several hundred expanded graft clones from which alpha-beta T cells came about two months after transplant.

This clonotype was picked up a small number of times. What it recognizes is unknown. The V and J ends lost 6 bases and 0 bases respectively, with 10 bases between them. The germline CDR1 and CDR2 sequences are SNHLY and FYNNEI. The length of the CDR3 is 14 residues. Sequencing used PBMCs, obtained before TCRalphabeta/CD19-depleted stem cell transplant. The receptor was derived from a girl aged 2-10 years with congenital amegakaryocytic thrombocytopenia, due to receive a stem cell transplant. V and J are TRBV2 and TRBJ2-3; D perhaps matches TRBD1 (5 bases). CDR3 DNA: TGTGCCAGCAGGCAGGGATTTAGCACAGATACGCAGTATTTT. It encodes CASRQGFSTDTQYF.